The table lists the clone carrying this TCR beta chain with many counts. Germline assignment: CDR1 DFQATT and CDR2 SNEGSKA (reference sequence). V shed 4 bases, J shed 2 bases, and the junction held 4 bases outside the gene matches. There are 13 residues in the CDR3. This sample stems from a study of human T cells and chemical hapten exposure. Time point noted: patch test 2, 6 weeks after DPC sensitization. The treatment denotes: therapeutic diphenylcyclopropenone sensitization with weekly scalp DPC. MiXCR, applied by TCRdb to the RACE reads, yields one record per CDR3 protein. The table has just over 350,000 distinct CDR3 sequences, under 6.5% seen once.

This specimen consisted of whole blood, obtained in connection with sensitization to the hapten diphenylcyclopropenone (DPC). This receptor was obtained from a woman aged 18-35 years with alopecia areata. Some clones in this sample may be carry-over from other donors' samples. The genes are TRBV20-1 and TRBJ2-7, with 8 nucleotides matching TRBD2. CDR3 protein: CSATSGFTYEQYF. In DNA, the CDR3 is TGCAGTGCTACTAGCGGGTTCACCTACGAGCAGTACTTC.